This T cell receptor (beta chain) was recorded in a study of blood T cell repertoires in COVID-19. The V gene lost 10 bases and the J gene lost 1 base, with 13 bases spanning the gap. From germline, CDR1 is KGHDR and CDR2 SFDVKD. This CDR3 is built from 13 residues. Generated by immunoSEQ multiplex PCR, the TCRdb table keeps only in-frame clones and is missing some. The sample contains a few hundred thousand clones, nearly 90% of which appear only once. The sequence came from a woman in her sixties who had recovered from COVID-19. Sample: PBMCs or T cells enriched from blood (not recorded which). The chain is built from TRBV24-1 and TRBJ2-7, with D tentatively TRBD2 (7 bases). CDR3 amino acids: CATEGGESYEQYF. In DNA, the CDR3 is TGTGCCACTGAGGGGGGGGAATCCTACGAGCAGTACTTC.